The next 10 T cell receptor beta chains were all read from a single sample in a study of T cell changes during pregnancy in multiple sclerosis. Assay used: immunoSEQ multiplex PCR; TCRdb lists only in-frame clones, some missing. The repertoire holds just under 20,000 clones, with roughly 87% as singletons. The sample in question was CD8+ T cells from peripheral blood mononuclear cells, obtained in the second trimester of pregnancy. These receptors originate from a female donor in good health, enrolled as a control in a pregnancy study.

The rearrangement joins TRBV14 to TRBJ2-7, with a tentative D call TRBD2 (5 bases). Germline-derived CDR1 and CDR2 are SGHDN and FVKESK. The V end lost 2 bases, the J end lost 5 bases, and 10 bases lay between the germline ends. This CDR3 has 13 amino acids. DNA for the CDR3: TGTGCCAGCAGCCAATATGTGGGAGACGAGCAGTACTTC. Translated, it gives CASSQYVGDEQYF.

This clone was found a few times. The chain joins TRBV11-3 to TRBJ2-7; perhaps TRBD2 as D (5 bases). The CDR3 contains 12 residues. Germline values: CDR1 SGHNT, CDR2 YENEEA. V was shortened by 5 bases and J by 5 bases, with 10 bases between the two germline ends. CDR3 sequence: CASSTSGDEQYF. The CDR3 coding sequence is TGTGCCAGCAGCACTAGTGGGGACGAGCAGTACTTC.

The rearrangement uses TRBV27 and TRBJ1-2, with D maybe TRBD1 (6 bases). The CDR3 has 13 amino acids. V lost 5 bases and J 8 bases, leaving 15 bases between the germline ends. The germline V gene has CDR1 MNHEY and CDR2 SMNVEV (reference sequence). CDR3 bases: TGTGCCAGCAGTCGCTGGGGGCGGGAGGGCTACACCTTC. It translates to CASSRWGREGYTF.

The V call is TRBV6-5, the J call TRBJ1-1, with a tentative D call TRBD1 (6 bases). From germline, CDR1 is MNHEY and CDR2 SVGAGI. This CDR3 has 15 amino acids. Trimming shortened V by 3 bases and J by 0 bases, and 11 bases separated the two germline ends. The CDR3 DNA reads TGTGCCAGCAGTTATCAGGGGTTCATGAACACTGAAGCTTTCTTT. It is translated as CASSYQGFMNTEAFF.

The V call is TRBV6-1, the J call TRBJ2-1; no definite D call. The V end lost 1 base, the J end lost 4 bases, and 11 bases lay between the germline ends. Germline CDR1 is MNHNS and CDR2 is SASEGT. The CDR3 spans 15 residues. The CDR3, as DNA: TGTGCCAGCAGTGAAGGAGGCCAGCCTTACAATGAGCAGTTCTTC. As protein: CASSEGGQPYNEQFF.

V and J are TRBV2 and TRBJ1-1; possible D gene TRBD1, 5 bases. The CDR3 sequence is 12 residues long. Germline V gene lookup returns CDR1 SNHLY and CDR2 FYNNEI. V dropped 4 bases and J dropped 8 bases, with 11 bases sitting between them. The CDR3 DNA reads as TGTGCCAGCAGTGGTCGGGGGAGGGAAGCTTTCTTT. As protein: CASSGRGREAFF. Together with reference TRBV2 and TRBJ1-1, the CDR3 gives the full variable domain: EPEVTQTPSHQVTQMGQEVILRCVPISNHLYFYWYRQILGQKVEFLVSFYNNEISEKSEIFDDQFSVERPDGSNFTLKIRSTKLEDSAMYFCASSGRGREAFFGQGTRLTVV.

CDR3 DNA: TGTGCCAGCAGCTTGGATCAGGGGCGAGCCGTGGGCTACACCTTC. Translated, it gives CASSLDQGRAVGYTF. The chain is built from TRBV5-5 and TRBJ1-2, with a tentative D call TRBD1 (6 bases). This CDR3 has 15 residues. The germline V gene encodes CDR1 SGHKS and CDR2 YYEKEE (reference sequence). The V end was cut by 0 bases, the J end by 8 bases, with 17 bases between.

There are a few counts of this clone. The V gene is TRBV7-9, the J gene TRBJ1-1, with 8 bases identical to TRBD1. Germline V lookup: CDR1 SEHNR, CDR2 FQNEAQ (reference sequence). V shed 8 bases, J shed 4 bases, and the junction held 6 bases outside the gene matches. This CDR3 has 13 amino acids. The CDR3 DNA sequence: TGTGCCAGCGGACAGGGCTCGAGCACTGAAGCTTTCTTT. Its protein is CASGQGSSTEAFF. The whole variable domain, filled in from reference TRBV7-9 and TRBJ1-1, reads DTGVSQNPRHKITKRGQNVTFRCDPISEHNRLYWYRQTLGQGPEFLTYFQNEAQLEKSRLLSDRFSAERPKGSFSTLEIQRTEQGDSAMYLCASGQGSSTEAFFGQGTRLTVV.

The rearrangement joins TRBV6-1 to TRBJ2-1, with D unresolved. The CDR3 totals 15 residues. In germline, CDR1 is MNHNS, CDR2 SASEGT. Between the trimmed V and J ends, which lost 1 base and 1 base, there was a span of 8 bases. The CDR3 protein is CASSEVPESYNEQFF. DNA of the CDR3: TGTGCCAGCAGTGAAGTCCCCGAGTCCTACAATGAGCAGTTCTTC.

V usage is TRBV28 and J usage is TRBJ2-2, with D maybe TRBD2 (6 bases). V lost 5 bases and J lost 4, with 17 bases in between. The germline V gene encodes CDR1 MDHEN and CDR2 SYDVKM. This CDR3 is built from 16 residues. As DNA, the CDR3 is TGTGCCAGCAGTCGATCGGCTAGCGCCCGCACCGGGGAGCTGTTTTTT. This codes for CASSRSASARTGELFF.